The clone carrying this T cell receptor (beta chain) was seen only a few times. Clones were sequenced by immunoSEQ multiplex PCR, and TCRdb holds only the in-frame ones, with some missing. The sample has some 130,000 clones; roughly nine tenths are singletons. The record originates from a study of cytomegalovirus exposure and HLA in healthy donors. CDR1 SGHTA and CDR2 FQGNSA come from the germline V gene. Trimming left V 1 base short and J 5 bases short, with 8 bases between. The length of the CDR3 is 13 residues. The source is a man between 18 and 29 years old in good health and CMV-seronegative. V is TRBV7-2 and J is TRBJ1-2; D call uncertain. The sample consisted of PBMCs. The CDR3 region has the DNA TGTGCCAGCAGCTTAGGAGTTTTGTATGGCTACACCTTC. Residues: CASSLGVLYGYTF. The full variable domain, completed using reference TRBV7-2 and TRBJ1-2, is GAGVSQSPSNKVTEKGKDVELRCDPISGHTALYWYRQSLGQGLEFLIYFQGNSAPDKSGLPSDRFSAERTGGSVSTLTIQRTQQEDSAVYLCASSLGVLYGYTFGSGTRLTVV.